This TCR beta chain was obtained from a study of blood T cell repertoires in COVID-19. The overall study: Samples taken during acute and convalescent COVID-19 were collected in the United States, Italy and Spain. T cells, B-cell-depleted T cells, or PBMCs provided the cDNA or gDNA that served as material.

As processed by the authors: The assay estimated nucleated cells by amplifying reference gene primers. Libraries were prepared by immunoSEQ multiplex PCR; TCRdb keeps only in-frame clonotypes and omits some of them. Clone size and the V and J calls come from that table; the DNA yielded D and trimming. This table holds 90,000 or so clones, less than 95% found once. Trimming removed 4 bases from V and 2 bases from J, with 11 bases in between. Per germline, CDR1 MGHRA and CDR2 YSYEKL. The CDR3 is 14 residues long. The chain joins TRBV4-1 to TRBJ2-5; D unresolved. The clonotype comes from a man aged 18 to 30 with COVID-19, enrolled during active disease. Sequenced: peripheral blood. CDR3 sequence: CASSLRYIQETQYF. As DNA, the CDR3 is TGCGCCAGCAGCCTACGTTACATTCAAGAGACCCAGTACTTC.